A selection of T cell receptor beta chains follows, all from one sample in a study of blood T cell repertoires in COVID-19. The assay was immunoSEQ multiplex PCR, and TCRdb's table has in-frame clones only and misses some. The data show 300,000 to 350,000 clones, with approximately 89% seen just once and over 4.5% held by the top ten. The sequenced sample was PBMCs or T cells enriched from blood (not recorded which). The receptors were sampled from a man younger than 40 who had recovered from COVID-19. CDR3s include the opening cysteine and the closing phenylalanine or tryptophan. A D gene is named only where the DNA matches it firmly. Clone size is given for some rows only: seen once, a few or many times, or a class if the clone is expanded.

abundance,v_gene,d_gene,j_gene,CDR3aa,CDR3nt
NA,TRBV15,NA,TRBJ1-6,CATSRDLSSPLHF,TGTGCCACCAGCAGAGATCTAAGTTCACCCCTCCACTTT
NA,TRBV5-1,TRBD2,TRBJ2-1,CASSSLAGGRPSMGEQFF,TGCGCCAGCAGCTCTTTAGCGGGGGGGCGTCCGAGCATGGGTGAGCAGTTCTTC
NA,TRBV15,TRBD1,TRBJ2-2,CATSRRDRGTGELFF,TGTGCCACCAGCAGACGGGACAGGGGGACCGGGGAGCTGTTTTTT
NA,TRBV5-4,NA,TRBJ2-2,CASSFGGAANTGELFF,TGTGCCAGCAGCTTCGGAGGGGCAGCGAACACCGGGGAGCTGTTTTTT
NA,TRBV30,NA,TRBJ2-7,CAWFRQEWEQYF,TGTGCCTGGTTTCGACAGGAATGGGAGCAGTACTTC
NA,TRBV7-9,TRBD1,TRBJ1-2,CASSPGQGLYGYTF,TGTGCCAGCAGCCCAGGACAGGGCCTCTATGGCTACACCTTC
NA,TRBV7-9,NA,TRBJ1-2,CASSLSGVFYGYTF,TGTGCCAGCAGCTTATCGGGGGTATTCTATGGCTACACCTTC
NA,TRBV9,NA,TRBJ2-1,CASSPELRGAYEQFF,TGTGCCAGCAGCCCGGAGTTACGGGGGGCCTATGAGCAGTTCTTC
NA,TRBV7-3,NA,TRBJ1-1,CASSPAGGNTEAFF,TGTGCCAGCAGCCCCGCCGGGGGGAACACTGAAGCTTTCTTT
NA,TRBV5-8,NA,TRBJ2-1,CASTSRGRGNEQFF,TGTGCCAGCACTAGCCGGGGGCGGGGGAATGAGCAGTTCTTC
NA,TRBV24-1,TRBD1,TRBJ1-2,CATSHSDRVSGYTF,TGTGCCACCAGTCACTCGGACAGGGTCTCTGGCTACACCTTC
NA,TRBV29-1,NA,TRBJ1-2,CSVGGVKDYGYTF,TGCAGCGTTGGGGGGGTAAAGGACTATGGCTACACCTTC
NA,TRBV13,TRBD1,TRBJ2-3,CASSRQGVDGTDTQYF,TGTGCCAGCAGCCGTCAGGGGGTAGATGGCACAGATACGCAGTATTTT
NA,TRBV18,NA,TRBJ1-2,CASSPGPSYGYTF,TGTGCCAGCTCACCCGGTCCGTCCTATGGCTACACCTTC
NA,TRBV5-8,TRBD1,TRBJ1-2,CASSSGTGRNYGYTF,TGTGCCAGCAGCTCGGGGACAGGGCGTAACTATGGCTACACCTTC
NA,TRBV2,NA,TRBJ2-5,CASSEAPGSETQYF,TGTGCCAGCAGTGAAGCGCCGGGGAGCGAGACCCAGTACTTC
NA,TRBV5-4,NA,TRBJ1-2,CASSDRANYGYTF,TGTGCCAGCAGCGACAGAGCTAACTATGGCTACACCTTC
NA,TRBV19,TRBD1,TRBJ2-7,CASSFGQETYEQYF,TGTGCCAGTAGTTTCGGACAGGAGACCTACGAGCAGTACTTC
NA,TRBV12-2,NA,TRBJ2-1,CASRLGPRQGISYNEQFF,TGTGCAAGTCGCTTAGGTCCTCGACAGGGGATCTCCTACAATGAGCAGTTCTTC
NA,TRBV12-3/TRBV12-4,NA,TRBJ2-7,CASSTGLGYEQYF,TGTGCCAGCAGTACAGGGCTGGGCTACGAGCAGTACTTC
NA,TRBV9,TRBD1,TRBJ1-2,CASGKDRVEGYTF,TGTGCCAGCGGGAAAGACAGGGTGGAGGGCTACACCTTC
NA,TRBV18,NA,TRBJ2-1,CASSTSISNEQFF,TGTGCCAGCTCAACCTCAATCAGCAATGAGCAGTTCTTC
NA,TRBV27,TRBD1,TRBJ2-7,CASSPRQGLNYEQYF,TGTGCCAGCAGTCCTAGACAGGGGCTAAATTACGAGCAGTACTTC
NA,TRBV2,NA,TRBJ2-5,CASSETIQETQYF,TGTGCCAGCAGTGAAACTATCCAAGAGACCCAGTACTTC
NA,TRBV13,NA,TRBJ2-7,CASSLEGGRSYEQYF,TGTGCCAGCAGCTTAGAAGGAGGGAGGTCCTACGAGCAGTACTTC
NA,TRBV5-4,NA,TRBJ2-7,CASSRQDAYEQYF,TGTGCCAGCAGCCGACAGGATGCCTACGAGCAGTACTTC
NA,TRBV7-8,TRBD1,TRBJ2-1,CASSQGQGANNEQFF,TGTGCCAGCAGCCAAGGACAGGGGGCGAACAATGAGCAGTTCTTC
NA,TRBV5-1,TRBD1,TRBJ2-3,CASSTGQGSTDTQYF,TGCGCCAGCAGCACCGGACAGGGTAGCACAGATACGCAGTATTTT
NA,TRBV11-2,TRBD1,TRBJ2-5,CASSPRTGGGETQYF,TGTGCCAGCAGCCCCCGGACAGGGGGCGGAGAGACCCAGTACTTC
NA,TRBV28,TRBD1,TRBJ2-1,CASSFAYRGPTYNEQFF,TGTGCCAGCAGTTTCGCATACAGGGGGCCTACCTACAATGAGCAGTTCTTC
NA,TRBV12-3/TRBV12-4,TRBD1,TRBJ1-2,CASSNGQGHGYTF,TGTGCCAGCAGCAACGGACAGGGCCATGGCTACACCTTC
NA,TRBV2,NA,TRBJ1-5,CASSEAEDSLQHF,TGTGCCAGCAGTGAAGCGGAGGACAGCCTTCAGCATTTT
few,TRBV4-1,TRBD1,TRBJ2-3,CASSQEDRVVSDTQYF,TGCGCCAGCAGCCAAGAGGACAGGGTGGTTTCAGATACGCAGTATTTT
NA,TRBV7-9,TRBD1,TRBJ1-3,CASSLDRGGGNTIYF,TGTGCCAGCAGCTTAGACAGGGGAGGTGGAAACACCATATATTTT
NA,TRBV7-9,TRBD1,TRBJ1-1,CASSQSGGTEAFF,TGTGCCAGCAGCCAGTCAGGGGGGACTGAAGCTTTCTTT
NA,TRBV6-5,TRBD1,TRBJ1-5,CASSDNRGNQPQHF,TGTGCCAGCAGCGACAACAGGGGGAATCAGCCCCAGCATTTT
NA,TRBV7-9,TRBD1,TRBJ1-4,CASSRRGRDSSEKLFF,TGTGCCAGCAGCCGCAGGGGGCGGGATTCATCCGAAAAACTGTTTTTT
NA,TRBV5-1,NA,TRBJ1-6,CASSLSGQENSPLHF,TGCGCCAGCAGCTTGAGCGGGCAGGAGAATTCACCCCTCCACTTT
NA,TRBV7-8,NA,TRBJ1-5,CASSLGSGFGNQPQHF,TGTGCCAGCAGCTTAGGGTCGGGGTTTGGCAATCAGCCCCAGCATTTT
once,TRBV14,NA,TRBJ1-4,CASSQDRSFGEKLFF,TGTGCCAGCAGCCAAGATCGATCGTTCGGTGAAAAACTGTTTTTT
NA,TRBV7-6,NA,TRBJ2-1,CASSYDSLEQFF,TGTGCCAGCAGCTACGACAGCCTCGAGCAGTTCTTC
NA,TRBV14,TRBD1,TRBJ1-3,CASSPRRGHTGNTIYF,TGTGCCAGCAGCCCCCGGAGGGGGCATACTGGAAACACCATATATTTT
NA,TRBV5-1,NA,TRBJ2-6,CASSSDSSGANVLTF,TGCGCCAGCAGCTCGGACAGCTCTGGGGCCAACGTCCTGACTTTC
NA,TRBV5-1,TRBD2,TRBJ2-5,CASSISGGAGETQYF,TGCGCCAGCAGCATCTCCGGGGGGGCAGGAGAGACCCAGTACTTC
NA,TRBV2,NA,TRBJ2-3,CASSPEARYTDTQYF,TGTGCCAGCAGTCCTGAGGCTAGATACACAGATACGCAGTATTTT
NA,TRBV4-1,TRBD1,TRBJ1-5,CASSQEIGGQEYQPQHF,TGCGCCAGCAGCCAAGAAATCGGGGGACAGGAATATCAGCCCCAGCATTTT
NA,TRBV18,NA,TRBJ2-3,CASSPGADTQYF,TGTGCCAGCTCACCGGGCGCAGATACGCAGTATTTT